Shown below are 15 T cell receptor beta chains from a single sample sequenced in a study of PD-1 blockade in mismatch repair-deficient tumors. The assay was immunoSEQ multiplex PCR, and TCRdb's table has in-frame clones only and misses some. This sample has 35,000 to 45,000 clones, with around 84% found just once. Sequenced material: peripheral blood, taken around 76 weeks after starting pembrolizumab. The receptors were sampled from an adult with mismatch repair-deficient cancer.

The chain is built from TRBV19 and TRBJ2-3; D possibly corresponds to TRBD1 (6 bases). Trimming pared 6 bases from V and 4 bases from J, leaving 11 bases between. Germline CDR1 LNHDA, CDR2 SQIVND (reference sequence). This CDR3 spans 13 amino acids. The chain's CDR3 is CASRMAGADTQYF. DNA for the CDR3: TGTGCCAGTAGGATGGCAGGGGCAGATACGCAGTATTTT.

The genes are TRBV7-9 and TRBJ1-1; D is possibly TRBD1 (5 bases). Per the germline V gene, CDR1 is SEHNR and CDR2 is FQNEAQ (reference sequence). This CDR3 is 14 amino acids long. V dropped 4 bases and J dropped 9 bases, with 18 bases sitting between them. The CDR3 sequence: CASSSVAGAQQAFF. For the CDR3, the DNA is TGTGCCAGCAGCTCCGTAGCCGGGGCTCAGCAAGCTTTCTTT.

This chain joins TRBV6-4 and TRBJ2-3; no definite D call. The CDR3 is 14 residues long. Trimming pared 7 bases from V and 7 bases from J, leaving 18 bases between. Germline values: CDR1 MRHNA, CDR2 SNTAGT. The CDR3 DNA reads as TGTGCCAGCATGGTAGCTTCCATTTACTATACGCAGTATTTT. Residues: CASMVASIYYTQYF.

The genes are TRBV5-8 and TRBJ2-7, with 7 nucleotides matching TRBD2. V lost 4 bases, J lost 7 bases, and 11 bases stayed unmatched. The CDR3 extends over 14 amino acids. CDR1 and CDR2 (germline): SGHTS, YDEGEE. CDR3 sequence (DNA): TGTGCCAGCAGCCTCAGAGCGGGACCGGGAGAGCAGTACTTC. Amino acid sequence: CASSLRAGPGEQYF.

The rearrangement links TRBV29-1 to TRBJ2-7; D unresolved. Germline V gene sequence: CDR1 SQVTM, CDR2 ANQGSEA. V was cut by 5 bases and J by 1 base, with 9 bases left in between. The CDR3 totals 12 residues. CDR3 loop: CSVQTASYEQYF. DNA for the CDR3: TGCAGCGTTCAAACAGCATCCTACGAGCAGTACTTC.

This clone was seen a handful of times. V is TRBV29-1 and J is TRBJ2-1; 9 nucleotides match TRBD2. The germline V gene encodes CDR1 SQVTM and CDR2 ANQGSEA. CDR3 length equals 15 residues. The junction had 9 bases not matched to a gene; V was cut back by 4 bases and J by 5 bases. The CDR3 loop is CSVGKTSGPHNEQFF. The CDR3 DNA reads as TGCAGCGTTGGGAAGACTAGCGGCCCACACAATGAGCAGTTCTTC.

The chain uses TRBV10-3 and TRBJ1-5, with a possible D match to TRBD1 (6 bases). CDR3 length: 15 residues. V gave up 4 bases and J gave up 7 bases, with 17 bases separating them. CDR1 and CDR2 from the germline V gene are ENHRY and SYGVKD. CDR3 bases: TGTGCCATCAGTGTCGGCAGGGGATCGGGGCAGCCCCAGCATTTT. Translating gives CAISVGRGSGQPQHF.

The rearrangement links TRBV19 to TRBJ2-5, with TRBD1 as a possible D gene (6 bases). Trimming stripped 6 bases from V and 5 bases from J, with 16 bases between. Germline CDR1 is LNHDA and CDR2 is SQIVND (reference sequence). This CDR3 has 14 residues. The CDR3 DNA reads TGTGCCAGTAGCCCCGGGGCAGGGGTGGAGACCCAGTACTTC. Translated: CASSPGAGVETQYF.

The chain employs TRBV5-1 and TRBJ1-1; D is uncertain. Germline-derived CDR1 and CDR2 are SGHRS and YFSETQ. Trimming stripped 7 bases from V and 2 bases from J, with 15 bases between. The CDR3 runs 14 residues. The chain's CDR3 is CASGARERNTEAFF. In nucleotides, the CDR3 is TGCGCCAGCGGCGCCCGGGAGAGAAACACTGAAGCTTTCTTT.

The chain is built from TRBV10-2 and TRBJ2-1; perhaps TRBD1 as D (6 bases). CDR1 and CDR2 (germline): WSHSY, SAAADI. The CDR3 covers 18 residues. Trimming removed 3 bases at V and 0 bases at J, with 18 bases between. This CDR3 reads CASSDPGHALFSYNEQFF. The CDR3 DNA reads as TGCGCCAGCAGTGACCCGGGACATGCCCTTTTCTCCTACAATGAGCAGTTCTTC.

This sequence joins TRBV27 and TRBJ2-3, with a tentative D call TRBD1 (5 bases). Germline CDR1 MNHEY, CDR2 SMNVEV (reference sequence). The length of the CDR3 is 15 residues. V was shortened by 4 bases and J by 2 bases, with 13 bases between the two germline ends. The CDR3 nucleotides read TGTGCCAGCAGTTCGTTTCAGGGTAACACAGATACGCAGTATTTT. This translates into CASSSFQGNTDTQYF.

The CDR3 loop reads CASSFPRERQPQHF. CDR3 sequence (DNA): TGTGCCAGCAGTTTTCCAAGGGAACGCCAGCCCCAGCATTTT. The rearrangement links TRBV28 to TRBJ1-5, with D uncertain. CDR3 length: 14 residues. Germline CDR1 MDHEN, CDR2 SYDVKM. The V and J ends lost 3 bases and 7 bases respectively, with 13 bases between them.

This clone was seen once. The chain uses TRBV7-9 and TRBJ2-3; D assignment may be TRBD1 or TRBD2 (7 bases each). CDR3 length: 13 residues. Trimming removed 7 bases from V and 6 bases from J, with 14 bases in between. CDR1 and CDR2 (germline): SEHNR, FQNEAQ (reference sequence). CDR3 in amino acids: CASNRGGADTQYF. As DNA, the CDR3 is TGTGCCAGCAACAGGGGAGGGGCGGATACGCAGTATTTT.

The chain uses TRBV2 and TRBJ1-4; possible D gene TRBD1, 6 bases. Germline values: CDR1 SNHLY, CDR2 FYNNEI. This CDR3 is 17 amino acids long. V lost 7 bases, J lost 0 bases, and 18 bases lay in between. CDR3 amino acids: CASTVTGSPSTNEKLFF. In nucleotides, the CDR3 is TGTGCCAGCACCGTGACAGGTTCGCCCTCAACTAATGAAAAACTGTTTTTT.

The CDR3: CASSLWGTGDSTDTQYF. The DNA for the CDR3 is TGCGCCAGCAGCTTGTGGGGGACAGGAGATAGCACAGATACGCAGTATTTT. The chain combines TRBV5-1 with TRBJ2-3; 8 nucleotides agree with TRBD1. This CDR3 spans 17 amino acids. Germline V gene data show CDR1 as SGHRS and CDR2 as YFSETQ. V shed 1 base and J 0 bases; nucleotides not matched to a gene: 7. The whole variable domain, filled in from reference TRBV5-1 and TRBJ2-3, reads KAGVTQTPRYLIKTRGQQVTLSCSPISGHRSVSWYQQTPGQGLQFLFEYFSETQRNKGNFPGRFSGRQFSNSRSEMNVSTLELGDSALYLCASSLWGTGDSTDTQYFGPGTRLTVL.